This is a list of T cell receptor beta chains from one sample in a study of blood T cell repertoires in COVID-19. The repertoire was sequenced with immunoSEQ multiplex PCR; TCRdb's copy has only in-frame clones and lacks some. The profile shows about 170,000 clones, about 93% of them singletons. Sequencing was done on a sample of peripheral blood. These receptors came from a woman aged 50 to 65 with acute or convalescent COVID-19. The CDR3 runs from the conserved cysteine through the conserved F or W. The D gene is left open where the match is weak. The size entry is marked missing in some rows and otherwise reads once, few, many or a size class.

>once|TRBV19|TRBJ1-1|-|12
TGTGCCAGTAGTACTTACTCCACTGAAGCTTTCTTT
CASSTYSTEAFF
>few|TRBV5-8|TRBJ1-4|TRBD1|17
TGTGCCAGCAGCTTCCCCCCGGGACAGGGGGCTAGTGAAAAACTGTTTTTT
CASSFPPGQGASEKLFF
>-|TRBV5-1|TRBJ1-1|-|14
TGCGCCAGCAGCTTGGGAGATCTAAACACTGAAGCTTTCTTT
CASSLGDLNTEAFF
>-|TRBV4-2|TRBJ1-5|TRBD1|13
TGTGCCAGCAGCCAGGTACAGGGGCAGCCCCAGCATTTT
CASSQVQGQPQHF
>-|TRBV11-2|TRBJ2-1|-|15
TGTGCCAGCAGCCCCTTGAGGGGGGGGAACAATGAGCAGTTCTTC
CASSPLRGGNNEQFF
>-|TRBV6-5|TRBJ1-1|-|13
TGTGCCAGCATTGGCCGGGGGAGCACTGAAGCTTTCTTT
CASIGRGSTEAFF
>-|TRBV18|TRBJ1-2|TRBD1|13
TGTGCCAGCTCATACAGGGGTGGCTATGGCTACACCTTC
CASSYRGGYGYTF
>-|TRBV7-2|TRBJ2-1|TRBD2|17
TGTGCCAGCAGCTTAGCGGGGACTAGCGGGATAAACAATGAGCAGTTCTTC
CASSLAGTSGINNEQFF
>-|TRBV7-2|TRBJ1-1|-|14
TGTGCCAGCAGCTCGCAGGGGTCGGACACTGAAGCTTTCTTT
CASSSQGSDTEAFF
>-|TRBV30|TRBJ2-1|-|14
TGTGCCTGGTTACTAGGAGGCTCCTACAATGAGCAGTTCTTC
CAWLLGGSYNEQFF
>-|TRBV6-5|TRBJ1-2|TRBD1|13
TGTGCCAGCAGGGACAGGGGGTACTATGGCTACACCTTC
CASRDRGYYGYTF
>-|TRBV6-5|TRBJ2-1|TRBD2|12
TGTGCCAGCAGCCCGGGGGGGGAACGGCAGTTCTTC
CASSPGGERQFF
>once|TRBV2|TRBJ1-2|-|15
TGTGCCAGCAGTGAATGGGGGCAGGGTGGCTATGGCTACACCTTC
CASSEWGQGGYGYTF
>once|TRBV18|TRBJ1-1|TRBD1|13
TGTGCCAGTGGGGACAGGTCTAACACTGAAGCTTTCTTT
CASGDRSNTEAFF
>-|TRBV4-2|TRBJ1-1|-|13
TGTGCCAGCAGTCGTACAGGGAGCACTGAAGCTTTCTTT
CASSRTGSTEAFF
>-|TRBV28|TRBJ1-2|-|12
TGTGCCCTCGGCCACAGGAGCTATGGCTACACCTTC
CALGHRSYGYTF
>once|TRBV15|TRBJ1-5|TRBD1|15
TGTGCCACCAGCAGAGAGCGGACAGGGAGACAGCCCCAGCATTTT
CATSRERTGRQPQHF
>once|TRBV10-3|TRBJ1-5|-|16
TGTGCCATCAGTGAGTCTACGTTGAGTCTTGATCAGCCCCAGCATTTT
CAISESTLSLDQPQHF
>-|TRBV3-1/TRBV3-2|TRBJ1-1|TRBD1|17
TGTGCCAGCAGCCAAGACTGGGACAGGGAAATGAACACTGAAGCTTTCTTT
CASSQDWDREMNTEAFF
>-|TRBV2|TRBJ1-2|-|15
TGTGCCAGCAGTGAAGGTCTCCTCTCGGGATATGGCTACACCTTC
CASSEGLLSGYGYTF
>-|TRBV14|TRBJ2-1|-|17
TGTGCCAGCAGCCAAGAAGCGGGCAGGGTGTTTTACAATGAGCAGTTCTTC
CASSQEAGRVFYNEQFF
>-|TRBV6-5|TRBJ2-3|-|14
TGTGCCAGCAGGTCCCGGGGGACGACAGATACGCAGTATTTT
CASRSRGTTDTQYF
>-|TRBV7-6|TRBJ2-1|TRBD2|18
TGTGCCAGCAGCTCCGGGACTAGCGGGAAAAGCTCCTACAATGAGCAGTTCTTC
CASSSGTSGKSSYNEQFF
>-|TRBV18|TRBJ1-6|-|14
TGTGCCAGCTCACCGGGCCCTCCCAATTCACCCCTCCACTTT
CASSPGPPNSPLHF
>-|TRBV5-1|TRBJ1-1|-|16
TGCGCCAGCAGCTTGGGCATAGAGTCCAGGGTTACTGAAGCTTTCTTT
CASSLGIESRVTEAFF
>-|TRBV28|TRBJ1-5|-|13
TGTGCCAGCAGTTTCGGCGGCGGCCAGCCCCAGCATTTT
CASSFGGGQPQHF
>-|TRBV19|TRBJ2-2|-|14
TGTGCCAGTAGTATACAGGACTACACCGGGGAGCTGTTTTTT
CASSIQDYTGELFF
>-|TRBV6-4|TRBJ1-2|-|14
TGTGCCAGCAGTGTGGAAAGACAGTCCTATGGCTACACCTTC
CASSVERQSYGYTF
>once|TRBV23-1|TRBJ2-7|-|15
TGCGCCAGCAGTCAATCGGACAGCCGGTCCTACGAGCAGTACTTC
CASSQSDSRSYEQYF
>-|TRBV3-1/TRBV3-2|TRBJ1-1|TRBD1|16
TGTGCCAGCAGCCAAGAATCCGGGACAGGGGGCACTGAAGCTTTCTTT
CASSQESGTGGTEAFF
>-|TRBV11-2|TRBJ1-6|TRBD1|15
TGTGCCAGCAGCTTAGTTAGGACAGGGAATTCACCCCTCCACTTT
CASSLVRTGNSPLHF
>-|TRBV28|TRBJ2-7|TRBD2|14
TGTGCCACCCTACTAGCGGGAGGGCCTTACGAGCAGTACTTC
CATLLAGGPYEQYF
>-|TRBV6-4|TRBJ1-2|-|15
TGTGCCAGCAGTCGCGAGACAGGCCCCAACTATGGCTACACCTTC
CASSRETGPNYGYTF
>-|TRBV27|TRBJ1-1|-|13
TGTGCCAGCCACAGGAAAAAAGGCACTGAAGCTTTCTTT
CASHRKKGTEAFF
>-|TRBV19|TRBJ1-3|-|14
TGTGCCAGTAGCCAATGGGAGACTGGAAACACCATATATTTT
CASSQWETGNTIYF
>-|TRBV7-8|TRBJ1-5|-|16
TGTGCCAGCAGCTTAGCCGGCCAACTGACAAATCAGCCCCAGCATTTT
CASSLAGQLTNQPQHF
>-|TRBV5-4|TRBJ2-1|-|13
TGTGCCAGCAGCTTGCTCGGCGGGTATGAGCAGTTCTTC
CASSLLGGYEQFF
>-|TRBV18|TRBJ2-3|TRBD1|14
TGTGCCAGCTCACTCACAGGGGGGACAGATACGCAGTATTTT
CASSLTGGTDTQYF
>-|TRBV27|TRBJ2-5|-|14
TGTGCCAGCAGTTTCCATGGGCCTCAAGAGACCCAGTACTTC
CASSFHGPQETQYF
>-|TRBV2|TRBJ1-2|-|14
TGTGCCAGCAGTGAAGCGGGCACCGTGGGTGGCTACACCTTC
CASSEAGTVGGYTF
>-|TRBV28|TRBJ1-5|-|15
TGTGCCAGCAATTCAGCAGGGGTTAGCAATCAGCCCCAGCATTTT
CASNSAGVSNQPQHF
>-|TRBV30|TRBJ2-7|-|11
TGTGCCTGGAGATTAAACTACGAGCAGTACTTC
CAWRLNYEQYF
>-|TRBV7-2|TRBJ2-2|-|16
TGTGCCAGCAGCTTAGAGGGCAGGGGTAGGGTCGGGGAGCTGTTTTTT
CASSLEGRGRVGELFF
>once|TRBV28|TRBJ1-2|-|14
TGTGCCAGCAGTCCGACCCAGGGCACCTATGGCTACACCTTC
CASSPTQGTYGYTF
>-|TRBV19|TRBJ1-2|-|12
TGTGCCATTCGCAGGGGCAGCTATGGCTACACCTTC
CAIRRGSYGYTF
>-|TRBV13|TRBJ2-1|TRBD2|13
TGTGCCAGCAGCTTAGGCGCGGGGGATGAGCAGTTCTTC
CASSLGAGDEQFF
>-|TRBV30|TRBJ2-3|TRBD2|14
TGTGCCTCCGGAGCGGGAGGGAACACAGATACGCAGTATTTT
CASGAGGNTDTQYF
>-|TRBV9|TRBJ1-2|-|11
TGTGCCAGCAGCTCGAGCTATGGCTACACCTTC
CASSSSYGYTF
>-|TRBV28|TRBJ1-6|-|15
TGTGCCAGCAGATCACCGTTAGGGGATAATTCACCCCTCCACTTT
CASRSPLGDNSPLHF
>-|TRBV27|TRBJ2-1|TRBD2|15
TGTGCCGGCACCATGACTAGCGGGGTCAACAATGAGCAGTTCTTC
CAGTMTSGVNNEQFF
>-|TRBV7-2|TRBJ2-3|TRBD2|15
TGTGCCAGCAGGAAGGGAGGGCCAACCACAGATACGCAGTATTTT
CASRKGGPTTDTQYF
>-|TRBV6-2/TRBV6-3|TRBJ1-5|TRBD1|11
TGTGCCAGCAGTTCAGGACAGGCTCAGCATTTT
CASSSGQAQHF